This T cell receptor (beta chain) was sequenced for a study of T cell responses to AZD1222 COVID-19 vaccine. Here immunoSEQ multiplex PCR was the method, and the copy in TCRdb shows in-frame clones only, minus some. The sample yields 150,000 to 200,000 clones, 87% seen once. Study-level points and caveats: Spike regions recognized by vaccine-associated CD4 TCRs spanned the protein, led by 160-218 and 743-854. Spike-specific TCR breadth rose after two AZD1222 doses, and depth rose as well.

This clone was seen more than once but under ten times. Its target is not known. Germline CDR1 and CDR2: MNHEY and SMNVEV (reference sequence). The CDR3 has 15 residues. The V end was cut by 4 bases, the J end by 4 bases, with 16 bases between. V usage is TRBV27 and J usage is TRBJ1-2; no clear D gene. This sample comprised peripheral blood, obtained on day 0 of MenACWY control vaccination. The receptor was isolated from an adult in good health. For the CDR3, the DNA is TGTGCCAGCAGTTCTCCAACCGCCGGAGTCTATGGCTACACCTTC. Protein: CASSSPTAGVYGYTF.